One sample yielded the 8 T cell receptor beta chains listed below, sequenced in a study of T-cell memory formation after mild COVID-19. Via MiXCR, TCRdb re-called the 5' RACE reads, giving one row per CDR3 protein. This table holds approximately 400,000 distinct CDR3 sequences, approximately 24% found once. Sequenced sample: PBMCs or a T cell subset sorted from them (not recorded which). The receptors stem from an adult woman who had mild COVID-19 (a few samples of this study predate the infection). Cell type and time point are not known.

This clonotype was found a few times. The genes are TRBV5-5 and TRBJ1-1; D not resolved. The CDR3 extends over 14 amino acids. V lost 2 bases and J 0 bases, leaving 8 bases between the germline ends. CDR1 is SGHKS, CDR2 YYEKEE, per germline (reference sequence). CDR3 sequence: CASSLDIVNTEAFF. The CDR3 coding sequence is TGTGCCAGCAGCTTAGACATAGTGAACACTGAAGCTTTCTTT.

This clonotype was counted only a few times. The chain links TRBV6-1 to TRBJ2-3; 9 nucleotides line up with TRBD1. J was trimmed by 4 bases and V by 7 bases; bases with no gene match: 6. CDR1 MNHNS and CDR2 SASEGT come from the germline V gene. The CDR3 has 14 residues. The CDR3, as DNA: TGTGCCAGCAACCGGGACAGGGTCGCAGATACGCAGTATTTT. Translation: CASNRDRVADTQYF.

The DNA of the CDR3 is TGTGCCAGCAGCTTGTTGACGTGGCAAATCGGCTACAATGAGCAGTTCTTC. It codes for CASSLLTWQIGYNEQFF. The gene calls are TRBV7-2 and TRBJ2-1; D not certain. With 3 bases removed from V and 3 bases from J, the gap between germline ends came to 18 bases. The CDR3 has 17 residues. Germline values: CDR1 SGHTA, CDR2 FQGNSA.

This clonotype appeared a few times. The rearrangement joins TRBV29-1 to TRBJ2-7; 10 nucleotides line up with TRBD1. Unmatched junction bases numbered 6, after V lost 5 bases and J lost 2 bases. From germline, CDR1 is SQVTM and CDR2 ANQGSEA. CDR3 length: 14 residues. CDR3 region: CSVNRDRGTYEQYF. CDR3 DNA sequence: TGCAGCGTTAACCGGGACAGGGGCACCTACGAGCAGTACTTC.

The CDR3 reads CASRGSSTEAFF. In DNA, the CDR3 is TGTGCCAGTAGGGGAAGTAGCACTGAAGCTTTCTTT. The chain employs TRBV27 and TRBJ1-1; TRBD1 might be the D (5 bases). Trimming left V 9 bases short and J 4 bases short, with 12 bases between. The CDR3 runs 12 residues. The germline V gene has CDR1 MNHEY and CDR2 SMNVEV (reference sequence).

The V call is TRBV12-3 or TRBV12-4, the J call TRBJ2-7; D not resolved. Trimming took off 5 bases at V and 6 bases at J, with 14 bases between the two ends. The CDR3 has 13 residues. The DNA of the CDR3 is TGTGCCAGCAGTCCCCTGAGTCCCGGCGAGCAGTACTTC. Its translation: CASSPLSPGEQYF.

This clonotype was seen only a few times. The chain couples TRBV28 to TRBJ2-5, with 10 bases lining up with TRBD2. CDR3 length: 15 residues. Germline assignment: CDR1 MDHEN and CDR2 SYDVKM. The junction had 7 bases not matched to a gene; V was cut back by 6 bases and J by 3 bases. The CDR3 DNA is TGTGCCAGCAGGGGATATGGACTAGCGGAAGAGACCCAGTACTTC. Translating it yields CASRGYGLAEETQYF.

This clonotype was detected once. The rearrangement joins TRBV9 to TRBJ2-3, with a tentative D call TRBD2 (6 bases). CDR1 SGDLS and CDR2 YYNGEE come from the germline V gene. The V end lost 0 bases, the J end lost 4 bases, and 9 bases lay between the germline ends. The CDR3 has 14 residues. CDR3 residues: CASSVELASDTQYF. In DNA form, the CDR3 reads TGTGCCAGCAGCGTAGAACTAGCCTCAGATACGCAGTATTTT. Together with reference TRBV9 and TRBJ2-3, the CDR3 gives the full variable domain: DSGVTQTPKHLITATGQRVTLRCSPRSGDLSVYWYQQSLDQGLQFLIQYYNGEERAKGNILERFSAQQFPDLHSELNLSSLELGDSALYFCASSVELASDTQYFGPGTRLTVL.